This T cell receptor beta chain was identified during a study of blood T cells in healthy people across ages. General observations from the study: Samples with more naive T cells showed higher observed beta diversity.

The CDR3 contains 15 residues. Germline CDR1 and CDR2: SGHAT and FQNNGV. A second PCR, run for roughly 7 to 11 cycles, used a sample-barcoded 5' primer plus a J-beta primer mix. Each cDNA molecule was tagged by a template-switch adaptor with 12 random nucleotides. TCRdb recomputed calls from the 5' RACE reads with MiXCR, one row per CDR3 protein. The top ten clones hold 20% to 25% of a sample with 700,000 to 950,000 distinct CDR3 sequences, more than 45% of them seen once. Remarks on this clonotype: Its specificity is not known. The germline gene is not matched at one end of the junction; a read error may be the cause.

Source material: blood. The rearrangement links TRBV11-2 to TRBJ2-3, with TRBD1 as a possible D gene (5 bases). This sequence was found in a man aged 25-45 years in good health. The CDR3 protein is CASSLDEGVTDTRYF. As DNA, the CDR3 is TGTGCCAGCAGCTTAGATGAAGGGGTCACAGATACGCGGTATTTT. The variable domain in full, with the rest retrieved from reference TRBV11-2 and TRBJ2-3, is EAGVAQSPRYKIIEKRQSVAFWCNPISGHATLYWYQQILGQGPKLLIQFQNNGVVDDSQLPKDRFSAERLKGVDSTLKIQPAKLEDSAVYLCASSLDEGVTDTRYFGPGTRLTVL.